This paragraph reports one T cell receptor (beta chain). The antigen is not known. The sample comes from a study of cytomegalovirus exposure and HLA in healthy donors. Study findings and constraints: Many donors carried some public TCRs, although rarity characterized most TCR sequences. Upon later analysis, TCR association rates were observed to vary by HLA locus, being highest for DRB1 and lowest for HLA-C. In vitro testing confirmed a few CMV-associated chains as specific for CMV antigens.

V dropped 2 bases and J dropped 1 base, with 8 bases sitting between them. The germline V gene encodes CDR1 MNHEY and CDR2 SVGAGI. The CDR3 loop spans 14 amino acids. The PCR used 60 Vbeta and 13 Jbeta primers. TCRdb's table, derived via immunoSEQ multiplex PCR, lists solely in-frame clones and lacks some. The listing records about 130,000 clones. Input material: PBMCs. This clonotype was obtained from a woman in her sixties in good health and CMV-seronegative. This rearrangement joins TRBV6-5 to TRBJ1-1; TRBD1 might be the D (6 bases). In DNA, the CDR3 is TGTGCCAGCAGTTACGTCAGGGGGAACACTGAAGCTTTCTTT. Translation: CASSYVRGNTEAFF.